The subject of this entry is one T cell receptor beta chain. Within the sample, other DNA sequences also encode this same CDR3. This record comes from a study of blood T cell repertoires in COVID-19. Background on the study: T cells, B-cell-depleted T cells, or PBMCs supplied cDNA or gDNA.

This CDR3 has 14 residues. V shed 2 bases and J 4 bases; nucleotides not matched to a gene: 3. From germline, CDR1 is MDHEN and CDR2 SYDVKM. Produced via immunoSEQ multiplex PCR; TCRdb's table is partial and in-frame only. The data show 150,000 to 180,000 clones, roughly nine tenths seen once. The receptor was isolated from a man over 45 with acute or convalescent COVID-19. The chain employs TRBV28 and TRBJ1-2, with 8 bases that match TRBD1. The sample comprised peripheral blood. The CDR3 DNA sequence: TGTGCCAGCAGTTTAGGCCAGGGGGCCTATGGCTACACCTTC. Its protein product is CASSLGQGAYGYTF.